This T cell receptor beta chain was sequenced during a study of blood T cell repertoires in COVID-19. Looking at the study overall: Both acute and convalescent COVID-19 samples were obtained from the United States, Italy and Spain.

V was shortened by 4 bases and J by 2 bases, with 12 bases between the two germline ends. This CDR3 region has 14 residues. From germline, CDR1 is SGHRS and CDR2 YFSETQ. In the source study's methods: Amplifying reference gene primers gave estimates of nucleated cell counts. Measured with immunoSEQ multiplex PCR; TCRdb has only the in-frame clones, and not every one. The V and J calls and clone size were taken over from that table, and D and trimming were inferred from the DNA. The sample has over 75,000 clones; about 90% are singletons. Enrollment of patients from Seattle took place during active infection, with longitudinal follow-up.

The V and J genes are TRBV5-1 and TRBJ1-2, with D possibly matching TRBD1 (6 bases). Sequencing used peripheral blood. This clonotype was obtained from a human donor with COVID-19, enrolled during active disease. The donor label of this sample is uncertain. The CDR3 sequence: CASSTQGANYGYTF. CDR3 coding DNA: TGCGCCAGCAGCACACAGGGTGCCAACTATGGCTACACCTTC.